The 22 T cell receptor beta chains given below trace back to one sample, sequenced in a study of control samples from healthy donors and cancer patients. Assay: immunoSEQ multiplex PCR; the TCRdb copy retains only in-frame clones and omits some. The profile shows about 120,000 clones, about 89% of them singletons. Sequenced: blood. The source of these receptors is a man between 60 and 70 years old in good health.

CDR3 sequence (DNA): TGTGCCAGCAGCCAAGATTTGAGGTTCATGAACACTGAAGCTTTCTTT. Translating gives CASSQDLRFMNTEAFF. V usage is TRBV3-1 (or the pseudogene TRBV3-2) and J usage is TRBJ1-1; D unclear. This CDR3 comprises 16 residues. The V gene lost 0 bases and the J gene lost 0 bases, with 11 bases spanning the gap. In germline, CDR1 is LGHDT, CDR2 YNNKEL (reference sequence).

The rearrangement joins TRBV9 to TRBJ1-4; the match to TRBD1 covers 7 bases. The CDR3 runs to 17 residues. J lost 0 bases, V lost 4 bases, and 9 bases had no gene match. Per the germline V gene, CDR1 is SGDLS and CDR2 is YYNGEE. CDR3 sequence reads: CASSTSTGPSTNEKLFF. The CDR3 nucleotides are TGTGCCAGCAGCACCTCGACAGGGCCTTCAACTAATGAAAAACTGTTTTTT. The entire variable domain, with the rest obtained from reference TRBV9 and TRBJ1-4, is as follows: DSGVTQTPKHLITATGQRVTLRCSPRSGDLSVYWYQQSLDQGLQFLIQYYNGEERAKGNILERFSAQQFPDLHSELNLSSLELGDSALYFCASSTSTGPSTNEKLFFGSGTQLSVL.

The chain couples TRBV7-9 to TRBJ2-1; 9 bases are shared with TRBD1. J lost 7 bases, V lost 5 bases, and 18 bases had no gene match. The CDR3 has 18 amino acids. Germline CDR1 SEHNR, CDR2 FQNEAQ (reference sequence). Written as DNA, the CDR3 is TGTGCCAGCAGCCCAATCCCCCCCCTGACAGGGGGGGTGAATGAGCAGTTCTTC. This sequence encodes CASSPIPPLTGGVNEQFF. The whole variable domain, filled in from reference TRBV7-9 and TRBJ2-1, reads DTGVSQNPRHKITKRGQNVTFRCDPISEHNRLYWYRQTLGQGPEFLTYFQNEAQLEKSRLLSDRFSAERPKGSFSTLEIQRTEQGDSAMYLCASSPIPPLTGGVNEQFFGPGTRLTVL.

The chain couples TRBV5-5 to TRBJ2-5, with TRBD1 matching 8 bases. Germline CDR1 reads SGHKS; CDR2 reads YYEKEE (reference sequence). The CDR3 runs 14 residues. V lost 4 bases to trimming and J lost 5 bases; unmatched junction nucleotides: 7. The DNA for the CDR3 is TGTGCCAGCAGCACCGGGACAGGACCGGAGACCCAGTACTTC. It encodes CASSTGTGPETQYF.

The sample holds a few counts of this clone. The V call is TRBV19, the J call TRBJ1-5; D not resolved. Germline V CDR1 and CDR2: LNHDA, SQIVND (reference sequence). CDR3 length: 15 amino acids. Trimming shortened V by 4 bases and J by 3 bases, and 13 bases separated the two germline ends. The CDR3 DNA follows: TGTGCCAGTAGTACGGCAGGCGCCTACAATCAGCCCCAGCATTTT. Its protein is CASSTAGAYNQPQHF.

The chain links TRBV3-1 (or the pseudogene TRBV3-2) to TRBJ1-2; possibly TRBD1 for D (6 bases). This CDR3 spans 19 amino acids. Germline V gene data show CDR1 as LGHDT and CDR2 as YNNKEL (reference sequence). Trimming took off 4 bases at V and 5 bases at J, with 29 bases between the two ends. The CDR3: CASSRSGGSPLGGGYGYTF. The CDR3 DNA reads TGTGCCAGCAGCCGAAGTGGTGGGTCTCCACTAGGGGGGGGTTATGGCTACACCTTC.

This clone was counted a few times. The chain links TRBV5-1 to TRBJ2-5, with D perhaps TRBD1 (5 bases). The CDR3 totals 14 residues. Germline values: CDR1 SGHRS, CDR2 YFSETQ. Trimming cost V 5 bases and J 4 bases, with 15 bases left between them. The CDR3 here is CASSQGQMGETQYF. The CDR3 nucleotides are TGCGCCAGCAGTCAGGGTCAAATGGGAGAGACCCAGTACTTC.

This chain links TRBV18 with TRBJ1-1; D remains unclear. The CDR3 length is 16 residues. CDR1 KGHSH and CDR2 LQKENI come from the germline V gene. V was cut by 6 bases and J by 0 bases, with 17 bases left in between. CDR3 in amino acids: CASSSQGESMNTEAFF. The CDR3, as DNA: TGTGCCAGCTCGTCCCAAGGCGAATCCATGAACACTGAAGCTTTCTTT.

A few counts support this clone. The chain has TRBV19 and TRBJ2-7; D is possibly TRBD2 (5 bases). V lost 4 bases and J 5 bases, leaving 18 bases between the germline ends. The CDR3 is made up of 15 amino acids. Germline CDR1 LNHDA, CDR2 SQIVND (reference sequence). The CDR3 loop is CASSSTGLAWNEQYF. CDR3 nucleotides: TGTGCCAGTAGTAGTACTGGACTGGCTTGGAACGAGCAGTACTTC.

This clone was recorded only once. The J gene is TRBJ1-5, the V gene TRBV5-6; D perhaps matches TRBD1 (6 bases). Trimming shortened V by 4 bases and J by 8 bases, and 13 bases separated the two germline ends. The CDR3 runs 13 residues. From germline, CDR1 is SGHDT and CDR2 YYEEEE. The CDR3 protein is CASSPGAHEPQHF. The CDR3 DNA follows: TGTGCCAGCAGCCCGGGGGCGCATGAGCCCCAGCATTTT.

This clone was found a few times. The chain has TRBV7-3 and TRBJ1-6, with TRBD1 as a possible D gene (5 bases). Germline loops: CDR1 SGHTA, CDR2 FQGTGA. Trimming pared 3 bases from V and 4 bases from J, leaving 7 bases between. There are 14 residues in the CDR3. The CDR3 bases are TGTGCCAGCAGCTTCGGGGGTTATAATTCACCCCTCCACTTT. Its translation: CASSFGGYNSPLHF.

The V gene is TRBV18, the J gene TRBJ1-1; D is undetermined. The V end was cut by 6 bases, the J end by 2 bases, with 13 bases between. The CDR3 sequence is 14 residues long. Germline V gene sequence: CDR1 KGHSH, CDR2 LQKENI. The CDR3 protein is CASSRNARNTEAFF. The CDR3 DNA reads TGTGCCAGCTCCCGCAACGCCCGAAACACTGAAGCTTTCTTT.

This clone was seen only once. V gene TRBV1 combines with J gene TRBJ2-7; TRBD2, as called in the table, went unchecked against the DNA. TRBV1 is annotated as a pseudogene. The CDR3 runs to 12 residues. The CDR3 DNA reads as TGCACCAGCAGCCAGATAGCGTACGAGCAGTACTTC. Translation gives CTSSQIAYEQYF.

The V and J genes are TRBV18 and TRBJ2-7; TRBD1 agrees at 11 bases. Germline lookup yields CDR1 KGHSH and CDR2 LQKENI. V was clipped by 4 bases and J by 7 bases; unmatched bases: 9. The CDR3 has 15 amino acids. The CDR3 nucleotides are TGTGCCAGCTCACGGAGGACAGGGGGCGCGGAAGAGCAGTACTTC. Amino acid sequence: CASSRRTGGAEEQYF. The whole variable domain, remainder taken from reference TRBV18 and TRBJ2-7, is NAGVMQNPRHLVRRRGQEARLRCSPMKGHSHVYWYRQLPEEGLKFMVYLQKENIIDESGMPKERFSAEFPKEGPSILRIQQVVRGDSAAYFCASSRRTGGAEEQYFGPGTRLTVT.

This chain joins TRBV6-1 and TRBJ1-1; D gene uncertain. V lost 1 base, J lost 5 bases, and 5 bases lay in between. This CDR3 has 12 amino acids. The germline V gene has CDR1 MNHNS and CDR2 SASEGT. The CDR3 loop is CASSEVYTEAFF. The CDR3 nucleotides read TGTGCCAGCAGTGAAGTGTATACTGAAGCTTTCTTT.

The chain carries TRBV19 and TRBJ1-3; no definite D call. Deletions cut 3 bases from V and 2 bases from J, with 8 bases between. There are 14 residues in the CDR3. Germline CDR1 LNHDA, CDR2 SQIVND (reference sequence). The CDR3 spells CASSILDPGNTIYF. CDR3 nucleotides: TGTGCCAGTAGTATTCTAGACCCTGGAAACACCATATATTTT.

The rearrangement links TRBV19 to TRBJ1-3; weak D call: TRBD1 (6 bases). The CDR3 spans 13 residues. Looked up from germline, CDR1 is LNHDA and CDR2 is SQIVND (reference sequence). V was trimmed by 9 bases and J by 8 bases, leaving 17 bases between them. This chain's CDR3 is CASSRTAGDTIYF. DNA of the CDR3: TGTGCCAGCTCCCGGACAGCGGGGGACACCATATATTTT.

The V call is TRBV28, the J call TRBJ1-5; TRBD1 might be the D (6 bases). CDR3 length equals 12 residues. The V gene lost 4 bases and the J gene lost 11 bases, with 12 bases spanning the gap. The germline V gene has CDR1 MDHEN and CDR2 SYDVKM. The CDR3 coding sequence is TGTGCCAGCAGTTATACAGGGTACTCCCAGCATTTT. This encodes CASSYTGYSQHF.

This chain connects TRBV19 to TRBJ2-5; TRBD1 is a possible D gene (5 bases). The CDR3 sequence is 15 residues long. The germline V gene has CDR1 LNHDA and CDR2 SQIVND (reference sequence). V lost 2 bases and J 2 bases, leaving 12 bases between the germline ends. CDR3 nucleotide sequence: TGTGCCAGTAGTATATCGACAGTCACGCAAGAGACCCAGTACTTC. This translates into CASSISTVTQETQYF.

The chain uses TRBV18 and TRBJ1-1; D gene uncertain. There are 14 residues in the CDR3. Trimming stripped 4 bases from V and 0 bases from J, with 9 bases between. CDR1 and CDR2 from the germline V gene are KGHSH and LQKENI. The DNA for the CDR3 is TGTGCCAGCTCACAGGATCTGATGAACACTGAAGCTTTCTTT. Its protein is CASSQDLMNTEAFF.

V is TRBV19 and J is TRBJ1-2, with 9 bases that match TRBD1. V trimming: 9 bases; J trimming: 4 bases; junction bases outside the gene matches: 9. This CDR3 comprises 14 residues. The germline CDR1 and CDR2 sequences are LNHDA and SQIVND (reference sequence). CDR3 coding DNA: TGTGCCAGCGGTAGTGGACAGGGGAGCTATGGCTACACCTTC. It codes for CASGSGQGSYGYTF.

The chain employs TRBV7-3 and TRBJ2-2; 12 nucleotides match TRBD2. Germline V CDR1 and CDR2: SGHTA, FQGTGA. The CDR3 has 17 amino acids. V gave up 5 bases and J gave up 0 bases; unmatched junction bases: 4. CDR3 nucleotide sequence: TGTGCCAGCAGCCCTGGACTAGCGGGGCCGAACACCGGGGAGCTGTTTTTT. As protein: CASSPGLAGPNTGELFF.